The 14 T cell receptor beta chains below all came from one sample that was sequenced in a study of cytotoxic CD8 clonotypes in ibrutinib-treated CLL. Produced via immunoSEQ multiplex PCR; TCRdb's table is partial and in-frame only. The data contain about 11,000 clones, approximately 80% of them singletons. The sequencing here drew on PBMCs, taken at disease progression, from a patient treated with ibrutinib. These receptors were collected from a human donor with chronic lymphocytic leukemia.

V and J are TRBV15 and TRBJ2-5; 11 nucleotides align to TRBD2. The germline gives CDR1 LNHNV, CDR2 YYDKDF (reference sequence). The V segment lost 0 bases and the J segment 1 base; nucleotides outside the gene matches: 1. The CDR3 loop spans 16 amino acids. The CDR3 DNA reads TGTGCCACCAGCAGAGATCTAGCGGGAGGCCAAGAGACCCAGTACTTC. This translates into CATSRDLAGGQETQYF.

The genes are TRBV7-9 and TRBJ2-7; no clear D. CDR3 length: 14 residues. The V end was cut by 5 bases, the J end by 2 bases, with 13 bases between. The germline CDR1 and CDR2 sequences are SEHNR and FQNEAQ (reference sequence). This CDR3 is CASSPDQRPYEQYF. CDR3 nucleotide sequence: TGTGCCAGCAGCCCAGACCAGCGTCCCTACGAGCAGTACTTC.

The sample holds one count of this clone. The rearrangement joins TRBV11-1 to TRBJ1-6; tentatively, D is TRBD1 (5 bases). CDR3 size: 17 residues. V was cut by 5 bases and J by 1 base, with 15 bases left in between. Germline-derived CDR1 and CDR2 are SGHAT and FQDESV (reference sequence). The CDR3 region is CASSRPGGLSYNSPLHF. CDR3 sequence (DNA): TGTGCCAGCAGCCGGCCGGGGGGTCTGTCCTATAATTCACCCCTCCACTTT.

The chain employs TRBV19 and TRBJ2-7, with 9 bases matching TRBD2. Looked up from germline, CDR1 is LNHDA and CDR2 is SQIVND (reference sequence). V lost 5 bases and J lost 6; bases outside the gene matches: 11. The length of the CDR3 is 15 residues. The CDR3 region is CASSESLAGFPEQYF. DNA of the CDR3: TGTGCCAGTAGTGAGTCTCTAGCGGGATTCCCCGAGCAGTACTTC. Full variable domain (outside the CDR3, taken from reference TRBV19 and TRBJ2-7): DGGITQSPKYLFRKEGQNVTLSCEQNLNHDAMYWYRQDPGQGLRLIYYSQIVNDFQKGDIAEGYSVSREKKESFPLTVTSAQKNPTAFYLCASSESLAGFPEQYFGPGTRLTVT.

The CDR3 region is CASNPRGAVTGELFF. In DNA form, the CDR3 reads TGTGCCAGCAACCCTCGGGGGGCGGTAACCGGGGAGCTGTTTTTT. This chain joins TRBV6-6 and TRBJ2-2; possible D gene TRBD2, 7 bases. With 7 bases removed from V and 5 bases from J, the gap between germline ends came to 17 bases. Germline V gene data show CDR1 as MNHNY and CDR2 as SVGAGI (reference sequence). This CDR3 is 15 amino acids long.

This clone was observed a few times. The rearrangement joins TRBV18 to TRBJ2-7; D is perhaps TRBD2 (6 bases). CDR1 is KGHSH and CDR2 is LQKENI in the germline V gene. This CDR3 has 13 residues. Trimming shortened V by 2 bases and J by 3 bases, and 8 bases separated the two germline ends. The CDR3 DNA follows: TGTGCCAGCTCACCAAGGCGGGGCTACGAGCAGTACTTC. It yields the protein CASSPRRGYEQYF.

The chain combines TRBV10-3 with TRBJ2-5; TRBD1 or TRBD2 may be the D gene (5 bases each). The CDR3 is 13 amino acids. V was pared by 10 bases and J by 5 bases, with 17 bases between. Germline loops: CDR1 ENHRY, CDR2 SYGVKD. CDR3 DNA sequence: TGTGCCACAAACCGGGACCGTCCGGAGACCCAGTACTTC. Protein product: CATNRDRPETQYF.

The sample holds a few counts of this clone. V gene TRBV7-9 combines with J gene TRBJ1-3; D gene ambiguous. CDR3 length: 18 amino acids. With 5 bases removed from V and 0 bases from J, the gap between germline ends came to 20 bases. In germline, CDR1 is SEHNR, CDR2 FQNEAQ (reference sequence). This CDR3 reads CASSHYPGILTSGNTIYF. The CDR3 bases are TGTGCCAGCAGCCACTATCCCGGGATTCTCACCTCTGGAAACACCATATATTTT.

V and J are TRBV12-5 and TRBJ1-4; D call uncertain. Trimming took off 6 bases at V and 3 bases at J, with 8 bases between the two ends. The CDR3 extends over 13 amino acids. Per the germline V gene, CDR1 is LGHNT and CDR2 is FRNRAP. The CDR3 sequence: CASGRGSNEKLFF. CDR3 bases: TGTGCTAGTGGACGAGGATCTAATGAAAAACTGTTTTTT. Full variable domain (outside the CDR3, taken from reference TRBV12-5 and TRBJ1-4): DARVTQTPRHKVTEMGQEVTMRCQPILGHNTVFWYRQTMMQGLELLAYFRNRAPLDDSGMPKDRFSAEMPDATLATLKIQPSEPRDSAVYFCASGRGSNEKLFFGSGTQLSVL.

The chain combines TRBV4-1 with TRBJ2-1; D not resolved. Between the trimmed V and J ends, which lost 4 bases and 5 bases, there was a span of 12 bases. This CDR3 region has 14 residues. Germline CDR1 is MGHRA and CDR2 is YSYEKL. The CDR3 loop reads CASSLGPIHNEQFF. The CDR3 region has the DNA TGCGCCAGCAGCCTCGGTCCTATCCACAATGAGCAGTTCTTC.

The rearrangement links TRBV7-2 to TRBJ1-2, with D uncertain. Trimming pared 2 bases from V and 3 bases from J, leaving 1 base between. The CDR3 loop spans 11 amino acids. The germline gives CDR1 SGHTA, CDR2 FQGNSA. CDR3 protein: CASSLYYGYTF. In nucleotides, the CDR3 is TGTGCCAGCAGCTTATACTATGGCTACACCTTC.

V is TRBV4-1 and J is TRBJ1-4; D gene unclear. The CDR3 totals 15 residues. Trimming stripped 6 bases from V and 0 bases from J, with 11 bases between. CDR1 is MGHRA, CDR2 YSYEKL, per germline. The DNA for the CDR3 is TGCGCCAGCAGACTGACCGTTGCAACTAATGAAAAACTGTTTTTT. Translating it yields CASRLTVATNEKLFF.

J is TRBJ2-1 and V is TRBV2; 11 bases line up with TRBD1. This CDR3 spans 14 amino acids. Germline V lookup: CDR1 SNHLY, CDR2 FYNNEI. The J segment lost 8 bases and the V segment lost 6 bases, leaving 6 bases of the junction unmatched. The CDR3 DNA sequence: TGTGCCAGCAGCCGGGACAGGGGGGTCGATGAGCAGTTCTTC. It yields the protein CASSRDRGVDEQFF.

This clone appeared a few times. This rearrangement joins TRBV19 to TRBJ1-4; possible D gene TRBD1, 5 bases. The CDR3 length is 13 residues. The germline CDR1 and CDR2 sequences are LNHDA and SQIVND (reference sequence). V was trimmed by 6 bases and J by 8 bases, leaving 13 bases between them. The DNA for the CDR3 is TGTGCCAGTAGCACGGGACGCGCGGAAAAACTGTTTTTT. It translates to CASSTGRAEKLFF.